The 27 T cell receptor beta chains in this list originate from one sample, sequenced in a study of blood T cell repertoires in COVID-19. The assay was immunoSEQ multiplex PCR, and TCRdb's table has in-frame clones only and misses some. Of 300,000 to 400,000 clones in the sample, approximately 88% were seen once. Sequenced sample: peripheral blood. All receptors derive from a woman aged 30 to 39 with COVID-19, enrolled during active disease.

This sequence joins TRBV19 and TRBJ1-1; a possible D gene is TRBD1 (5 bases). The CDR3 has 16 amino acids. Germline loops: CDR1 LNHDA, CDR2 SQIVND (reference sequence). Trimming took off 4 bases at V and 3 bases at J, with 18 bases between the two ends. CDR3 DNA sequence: TGTGCCAGTAGTACCCCCAGGGAGGGCAGGTACACTGAAGCTTTCTTT. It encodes CASSTPREGRYTEAFF.

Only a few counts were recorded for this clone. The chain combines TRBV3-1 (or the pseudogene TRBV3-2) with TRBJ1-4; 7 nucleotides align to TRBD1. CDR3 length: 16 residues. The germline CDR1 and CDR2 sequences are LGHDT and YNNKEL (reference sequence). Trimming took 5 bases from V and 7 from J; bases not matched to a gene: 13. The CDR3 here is CASSKAAGGLVEKLFF. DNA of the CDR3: TGTGCCAGCAGCAAAGCCGCAGGGGGGTTAGTTGAAAAACTGTTTTTT.

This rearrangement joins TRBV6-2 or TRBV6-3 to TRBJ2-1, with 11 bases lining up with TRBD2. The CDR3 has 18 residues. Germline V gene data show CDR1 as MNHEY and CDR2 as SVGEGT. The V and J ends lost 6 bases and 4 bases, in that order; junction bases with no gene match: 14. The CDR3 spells CASSPGLADPDPYNEQFF. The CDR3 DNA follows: TGTGCCAGCAGCCCGGGACTAGCGGACCCCGACCCGTACAATGAGCAGTTCTTC.

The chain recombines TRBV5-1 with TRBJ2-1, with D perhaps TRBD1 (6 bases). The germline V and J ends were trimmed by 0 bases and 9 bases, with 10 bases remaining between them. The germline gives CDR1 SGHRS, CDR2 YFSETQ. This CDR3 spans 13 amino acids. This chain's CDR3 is CASSLAGVPEQFF. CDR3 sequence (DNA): TGCGCCAGCAGCTTGGCAGGGGTTCCTGAGCAGTTCTTC.

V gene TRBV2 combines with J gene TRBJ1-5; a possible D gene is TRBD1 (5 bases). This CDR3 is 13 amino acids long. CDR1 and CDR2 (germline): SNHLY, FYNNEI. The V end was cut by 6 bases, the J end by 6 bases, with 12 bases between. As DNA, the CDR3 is TGTGCCAGCAGCGACAGTGCGACTCAGCCCCAGCATTTT. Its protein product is CASSDSATQPQHF.

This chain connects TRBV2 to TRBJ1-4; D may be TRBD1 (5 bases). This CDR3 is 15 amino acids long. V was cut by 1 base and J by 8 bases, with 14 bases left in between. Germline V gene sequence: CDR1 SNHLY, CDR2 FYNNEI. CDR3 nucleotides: TGTGCCAGCAGTGAAGGGGAAGGGGCAGAGGAAAAACTGTTTTTT. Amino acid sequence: CASSEGEGAEEKLFF. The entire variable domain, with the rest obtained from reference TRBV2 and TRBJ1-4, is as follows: EPEVTQTPSHQVTQMGQEVILRCVPISNHLYFYWYRQILGQKVEFLVSFYNNEISEKSEIFDDQFSVERPDGSNFTLKIRSTKLEDSAMYFCASSEGEGAEEKLFFGSGTQLSVL.

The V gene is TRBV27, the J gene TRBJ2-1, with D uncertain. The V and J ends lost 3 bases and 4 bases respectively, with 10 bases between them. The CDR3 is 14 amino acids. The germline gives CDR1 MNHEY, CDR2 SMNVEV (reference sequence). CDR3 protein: CASSFPGRYNEQFF. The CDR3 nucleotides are TGTGCCAGCAGTTTCCCTGGTCGGTACAATGAGCAGTTCTTC.

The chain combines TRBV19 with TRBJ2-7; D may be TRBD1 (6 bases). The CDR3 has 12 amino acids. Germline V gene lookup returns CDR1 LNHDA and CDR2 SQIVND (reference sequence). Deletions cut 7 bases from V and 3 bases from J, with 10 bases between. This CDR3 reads CASTGRGYEQYF. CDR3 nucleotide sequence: TGTGCCAGTACCGGCAGGGGCTACGAGCAGTACTTC.

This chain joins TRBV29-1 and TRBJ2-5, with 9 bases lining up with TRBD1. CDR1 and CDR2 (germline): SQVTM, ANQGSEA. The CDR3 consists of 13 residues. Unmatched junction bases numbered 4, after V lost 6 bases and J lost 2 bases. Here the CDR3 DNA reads TGCAGCGTGTGGACAGGGGCGCAAGAGACCCAGTACTTC. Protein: CSVWTGAQETQYF.

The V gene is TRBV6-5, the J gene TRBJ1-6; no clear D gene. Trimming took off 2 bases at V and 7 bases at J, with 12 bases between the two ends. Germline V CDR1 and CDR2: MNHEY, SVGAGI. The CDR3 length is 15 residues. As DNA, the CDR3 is TGTGCCAGCAGTTACGGGCCCTCGGGGAATTCACCCCTCCACTTT. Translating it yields CASSYGPSGNSPLHF.

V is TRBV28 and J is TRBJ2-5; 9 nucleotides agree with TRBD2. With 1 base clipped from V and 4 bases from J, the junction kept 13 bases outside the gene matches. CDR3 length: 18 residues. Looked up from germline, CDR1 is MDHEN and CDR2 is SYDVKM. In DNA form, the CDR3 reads TGTGCCAGCAGTTTATCCCGGCTAGCGGGGATCACGCGAGAGACCCAGTACTTC. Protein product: CASSLSRLAGITRETQYF.

DNA for the CDR3: TGTGCCAGCAGCTTTGGGGGCCGGTACGAGCAGTACTTC. The encoded protein is CASSFGGRYEQYF. This rearrangement joins TRBV5-4 to TRBJ2-7; perhaps TRBD1 as D (6 bases). V lost 2 bases to trimming and J lost 4 bases, with 10 bases between them. Germline V gives CDR1 SGHNT, CDR2 YYREEE (reference sequence). The CDR3 length is 13 residues.

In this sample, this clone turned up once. DNA of the CDR3: TGTGCTAGTGATGGGCCCGGGGGGTCCTACAATGAGCAGTTCTTC. It codes for CASDGPGGSYNEQFF. The rearrangement links TRBV12-5 to TRBJ2-1, with 7 bases lining up with TRBD2. The trim removed 7 bases at V and 1 base at J, leaving 7 bases unmatched. This CDR3 contains 15 residues. The germline V gene has CDR1 LGHNT and CDR2 FRNRAP.

CDR3 nucleotides: TGTGCCAGCAGCGTAGATCTTGGGCCAGGGTATGGAAACACCATATATTTT. It translates to CASSVDLGPGYGNTIYF. V is TRBV9 and J is TRBJ1-3, with D possibly matching TRBD1 (5 bases). CDR3 length: 17 amino acids. V was shortened by 0 bases and J by 3 bases, with 16 bases between the two germline ends. CDR1 and CDR2 (germline): SGDLS, YYNGEE.

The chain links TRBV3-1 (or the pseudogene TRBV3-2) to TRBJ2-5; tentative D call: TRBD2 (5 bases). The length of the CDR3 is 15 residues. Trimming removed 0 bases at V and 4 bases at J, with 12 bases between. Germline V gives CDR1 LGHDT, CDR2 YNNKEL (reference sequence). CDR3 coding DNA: TGTGCCAGCAGCCAAGAGCTGGTTCGGGGAGAGACCCAGTACTTC. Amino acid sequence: CASSQELVRGETQYF.

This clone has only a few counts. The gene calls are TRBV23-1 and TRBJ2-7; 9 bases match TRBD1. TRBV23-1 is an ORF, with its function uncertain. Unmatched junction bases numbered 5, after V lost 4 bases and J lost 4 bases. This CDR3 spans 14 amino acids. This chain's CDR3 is CASSPSGQGYEQYF. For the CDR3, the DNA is TGCGCCAGCAGTCCCTCGGGACAGGGTTACGAGCAGTACTTC.

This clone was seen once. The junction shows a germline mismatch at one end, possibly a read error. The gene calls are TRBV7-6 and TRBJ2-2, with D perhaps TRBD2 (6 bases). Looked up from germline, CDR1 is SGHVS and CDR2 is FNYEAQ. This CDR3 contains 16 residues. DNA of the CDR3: TGTGCCAGCAGTCCACTCTCTCGGGGGAACTCCGGGGAGCTGTTTTTT. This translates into CASSPLSRGNSGELFF.

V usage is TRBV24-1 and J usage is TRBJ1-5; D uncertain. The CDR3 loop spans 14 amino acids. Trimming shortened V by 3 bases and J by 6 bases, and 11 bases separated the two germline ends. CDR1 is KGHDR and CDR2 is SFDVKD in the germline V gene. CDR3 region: CATSDPTNSQPQHF. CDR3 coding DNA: TGTGCCACCAGTGATCCGACCAACAGTCAGCCCCAGCATTTT.

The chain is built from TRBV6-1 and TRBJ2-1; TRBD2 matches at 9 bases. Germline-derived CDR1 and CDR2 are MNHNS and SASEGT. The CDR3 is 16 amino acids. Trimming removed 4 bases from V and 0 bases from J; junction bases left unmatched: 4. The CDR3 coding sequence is TGTGCCAGCAGTGGGAGCGGGGGGTCCTCCTACAATGAGCAGTTCTTC. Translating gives CASSGSGGSSYNEQFF.

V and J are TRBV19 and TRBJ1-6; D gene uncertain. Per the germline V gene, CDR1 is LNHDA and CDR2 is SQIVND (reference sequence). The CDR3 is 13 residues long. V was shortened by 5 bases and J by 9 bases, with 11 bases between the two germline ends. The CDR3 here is CASSLTRSSPLHF. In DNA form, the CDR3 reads TGTGCCAGTAGTCTGACGCGGAGTTCACCCCTCCACTTT.

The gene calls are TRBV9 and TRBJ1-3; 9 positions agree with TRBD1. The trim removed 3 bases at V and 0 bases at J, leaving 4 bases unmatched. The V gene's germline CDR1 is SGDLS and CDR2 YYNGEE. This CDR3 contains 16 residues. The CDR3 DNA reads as TGTGCCAGCAGCGCAGGGGACAGGGTCTCTGGAAACACCATATATTTT. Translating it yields CASSAGDRVSGNTIYF.

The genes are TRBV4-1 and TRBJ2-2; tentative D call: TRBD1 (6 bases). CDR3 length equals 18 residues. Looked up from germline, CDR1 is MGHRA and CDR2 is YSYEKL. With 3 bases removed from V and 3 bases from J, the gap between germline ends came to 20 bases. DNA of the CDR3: TGCGCCAGCAGCCATCTTTTTCCTGGGGGCAAAGACACCGGGGAGCTGTTTTTT. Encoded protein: CASSHLFPGGKDTGELFF.

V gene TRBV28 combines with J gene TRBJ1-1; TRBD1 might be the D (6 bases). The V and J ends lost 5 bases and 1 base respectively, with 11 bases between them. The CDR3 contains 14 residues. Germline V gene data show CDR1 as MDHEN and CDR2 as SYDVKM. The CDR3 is CASSIRGGNTEAFF. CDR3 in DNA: TGTGCCAGCAGTATCAGGGGTGGGAACACTGAAGCTTTCTTT. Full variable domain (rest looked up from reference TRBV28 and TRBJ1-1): DVKVTQSSRYLVKRTGEKVFLECVQDMDHENMFWYRQDPGLGLRLIYFSYDVKMKEKGDIPEGYSVSREKKERFSLILESASTNQTSMYLCASSIRGGNTEAFFGQGTRLTVV.

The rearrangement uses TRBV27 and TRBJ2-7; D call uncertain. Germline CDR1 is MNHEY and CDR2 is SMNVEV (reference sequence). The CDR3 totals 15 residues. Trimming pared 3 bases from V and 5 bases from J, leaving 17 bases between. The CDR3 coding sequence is TGTGCCAGCAGTTTCAGGCCAGCTCTTTCCAACGAGCAGTACTTC. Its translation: CASSFRPALSNEQYF.

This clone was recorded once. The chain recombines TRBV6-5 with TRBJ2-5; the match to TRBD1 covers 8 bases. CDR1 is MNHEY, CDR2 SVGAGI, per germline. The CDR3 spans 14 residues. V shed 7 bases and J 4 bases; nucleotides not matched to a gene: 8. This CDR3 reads CASTPTGVVETQYF. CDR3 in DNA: TGTGCCAGCACACCGACAGGGGTAGTAGAGACCCAGTACTTC.

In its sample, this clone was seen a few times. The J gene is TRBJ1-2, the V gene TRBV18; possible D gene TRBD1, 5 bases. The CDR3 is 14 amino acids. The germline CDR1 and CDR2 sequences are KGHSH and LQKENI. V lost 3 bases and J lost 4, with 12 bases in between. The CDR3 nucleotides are TGTGCCAGCTCACCCCCGGGGGACGGCTATGGCTACACCTTC. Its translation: CASSPPGDGYGYTF.

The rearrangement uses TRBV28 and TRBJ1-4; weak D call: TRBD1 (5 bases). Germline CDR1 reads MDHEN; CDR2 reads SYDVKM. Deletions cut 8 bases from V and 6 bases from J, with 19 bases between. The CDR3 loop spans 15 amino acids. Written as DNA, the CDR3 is TGTGCCAGCGGGGGAGGGATGGGCGCTTATGAAAAACTGTTTTTT. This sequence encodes CASGGGMGAYEKLFF.